These 31 T cell receptor beta chains were all obtained from the same sample, sequenced in a study of cytomegalovirus exposure and HLA in healthy donors. In the PCR, 60 Vbeta and 13 Jbeta primers were used. The protocol was immunoSEQ multiplex PCR, while the TCRdb copy is restricted to in-frame clones and leaves out a portion. The sample lists 95,000 to 110,000 clones; around 76% were seen once. Input material: PBMCs. Every receptor here comes from a man aged 25-40 years in good health and CMV-seropositive.

The chain links TRBV2 to TRBJ1-4; weak D call: TRBD1 (5 bases). The CDR3 covers 14 residues. Germline loops: CDR1 SNHLY, CDR2 FYNNEI. V shed 4 bases and J shed 7 bases, with 13 bases lying between them. CDR3 nucleotide sequence: TGTGCCAGCAGTGGCGGGACCCTCGGTGAAAAACTGTTTTTT. Translation gives CASSGGTLGEKLFF.

V and J are TRBV5-4 and TRBJ2-1; 7 bases match TRBD1. The CDR3 is 18 amino acids. Unmatched junction bases numbered 18, after V lost 6 bases and J lost 3 bases. Germline values: CDR1 SGHNT, CDR2 YYREEE (reference sequence). CDR3 sequence: CASTLIYIRDRRYNEQFF. CDR3 nucleotides: TGTGCCAGCACCCTCATATATATCCGGGACAGACGCTACAATGAGCAGTTCTTC.

This clone has a single count. The chain couples TRBV25-1 to TRBJ2-7; possible D gene TRBD1, 6 bases. V lost 10 bases and J 3 bases, leaving 19 bases between the germline ends. CDR3 length: 14 residues. Germline CDR1 is MGHDK and CDR2 is SYGVNS. This CDR3 reads CATTRAGDYYEQYF. In nucleotides, the CDR3 is TGTGCCACCACCAGGGCAGGGGATTACTACGAGCAGTACTTC.

The chain recombines TRBV6-1 with TRBJ2-7, with D maybe TRBD1 (5 bases). CDR1 and CDR2 (germline): MNHNS, SASEGT. The CDR3 is 14 residues long. Trimming took 4 bases from V and 0 from J, leaving 10 bases between them. This CDR3 is CASSGRQLSYEQYF. The DNA of the CDR3 is TGTGCCAGCAGTGGTCGACAGCTCTCCTACGAGCAGTACTTC.

V is TRBV6-5 and J is TRBJ2-1, with 10 bases that match TRBD2. Germline V gives CDR1 MNHEY, CDR2 SVGAGI. The CDR3 length is 16 residues. Germline trimming cut 0 bases from V and 8 bases from J; bases unmatched to any gene: 7. The CDR3 region has the DNA TGTGCCAGCAGTTACTCCGTAGCGGGGGGCCAGGATGAGCAGTTCTTC. Amino acids: CASSYSVAGGQDEQFF.

V usage is TRBV2 and J usage is TRBJ2-7, with D perhaps matching TRBD2 (7 bases). Germline CDR1 and CDR2: SNHLY and FYNNEI. V gave up 9 bases and J gave up 11 bases, with 20 bases separating them. The CDR3 has 12 amino acids. CDR3 protein: CASEEGGGREYF. CDR3 in DNA: TGTGCCAGTGAAGAAGGCGGGGGCAGGGAGTACTTC.

J is TRBJ1-3 and V is TRBV10-3; 9 bases fit TRBD1. The J segment lost 7 bases and the V segment lost 4 bases, leaving 11 bases of the junction unmatched. CDR1 and CDR2 from the germline V gene are ENHRY and SYGVKD. There are 16 residues in the CDR3. This chain's CDR3 is CAISGPHRDRENTIYF. The CDR3 bases are TGTGCCATCAGTGGCCCGCACCGGGACAGGGAGAACACCATATATTTT.

This clone came up a few times. The chain couples TRBV11-1 to TRBJ2-3; 10 bases agree with TRBD2. CDR1 and CDR2 from the germline V gene are SGHAT and FQDESV (reference sequence). The CDR3 is 15 amino acids. Trimming removed 6 bases from V and 3 bases from J; junction bases left unmatched: 6. The CDR3 is CASRGASGGTDTQYF. DNA of the CDR3: TGTGCCAGCAGAGGTGCTAGCGGGGGAACAGATACGCAGTATTTT. The full variable domain, in which reference TRBV11-1 and TRBJ2-3 provide the parts outside the CDR3, is EAEVAQSPRYKITEKSQAVAFWCDPISGHATLYWYRQILGQGPELLVQFQDESVVDDSQLPKDRFSAERLKGVDSTLKIQPAELGDSAMYLCASRGASGGTDTQYFGPGTRLTVL.

This rearrangement joins TRBV2 to TRBJ1-5; D is possibly TRBD1 (6 bases). Trimming removed 3 bases at V and 3 bases at J, with 15 bases between. Germline CDR1 and CDR2: SNHLY and FYNNEI. CDR3 size: 16 residues. CDR3 residues: CASSEGGLRDNQPQHF. CDR3 sequence (DNA): TGTGCCAGCAGTGAGGGGGGGCTGAGGGACAATCAGCCCCAGCATTTT. Based on the CDR3 plus reference TRBV2 and TRBJ1-5, the full variable domain is EPEVTQTPSHQVTQMGQEVILRCVPISNHLYFYWYRQILGQKVEFLVSFYNNEISEKSEIFDDQFSVERPDGSNFTLKIRSTKLEDSAMYFCASSEGGLRDNQPQHFGDGTRLSIL.

This chain connects TRBV7-2 to TRBJ1-6; tentative D call: TRBD1 (5 bases). V lost 5 bases to trimming and J lost 14 bases, with 22 bases between them. The CDR3 length is 15 residues. Germline V gene lookup returns CDR1 SGHTA and CDR2 FQGNSA. CDR3 sequence: CASSPSTPPQATLHF. The CDR3 coding sequence is TGTGCCAGCAGCCCGTCCACCCCACCACAGGCTACCCTCCACTTT. Full variable domain (outside the CDR3, taken from reference TRBV7-2 and TRBJ1-6): GAGVSQSPSNKVTEKGKDVELRCDPISGHTALYWYRQSLGQGLEFLIYFQGNSAPDKSGLPSDRFSAERTGGSVSTLTIQRTQQEDSAVYLCASSPSTPPQATLHFGNGTRLTVT.

The chain has TRBV10-3 and TRBJ2-1; no clear D gene. CDR1 is ENHRY and CDR2 is SYGVKD in the germline V gene. This CDR3 comprises 12 residues. V lost 0 bases and J 8 bases, leaving 5 bases between the germline ends. The CDR3 bases are TGTGCCATCAGTGAGTCCATCCATGAGCAGTTCTTC. Protein sequence: CAISESIHEQFF.

The genes are TRBV27 and TRBJ2-3; perhaps TRBD1 as D (5 bases). CDR1 is MNHEY and CDR2 is SMNVEV in the germline V gene (reference sequence). The V end lost 2 bases, the J end lost 4 bases, and 7 bases lay between the germline ends. CDR3 length: 13 residues. CDR3 in DNA: TGTGCCAGCAGTTTAAGGGGTCCAGATACGCAGTATTTT. Translating it yields CASSLRGPDTQYF.

V usage is TRBV2 and J usage is TRBJ2-7; 10 bases align to TRBD1. The CDR3 spans 15 residues. Germline CDR1 reads SNHLY; CDR2 reads FYNNEI. With 5 bases clipped from V and 7 bases from J, the junction kept 11 bases outside the gene matches. The CDR3 region is CASSPPDRGLREQYF. For the CDR3, the DNA is TGTGCCAGCAGTCCGCCTGACAGGGGGCTGAGGGAGCAGTACTTC.

As regards this clone: Additional DNA sequences in this sample encode the identical CDR3. The gene calls are TRBV18 and TRBJ2-5; TRBD2 might be the D (5 bases). V was cut by 3 bases and J by 5 bases, with 10 bases left in between. There are 13 residues in the CDR3. CDR1 KGHSH and CDR2 LQKENI come from the germline V gene. The CDR3 region has the DNA TGTGCCAGCTCACCGGACTGGCGGGAGACCCAGTACTTC. It encodes CASSPDWRETQYF.

This chain uses TRBV2 with TRBJ2-4; 10 positions agree with TRBD1. CDR3 length: 13 residues. From germline, CDR1 is SNHLY and CDR2 FYNNEI. V trimming: 6 bases; J trimming: 8 bases; junction bases outside the gene matches: 4. This CDR3 is CASSSGQGYIQYF. The CDR3, as DNA: TGTGCCAGCAGCTCGGGACAGGGGTACATTCAGTACTTC.

CDR3 nucleotides: TGTGCCAGCAGCTTAGTGACAGGTCCAGATACGCAGTATTTT. It translates to CASSLVTGPDTQYF. The J gene is TRBJ2-3, the V gene TRBV7-6; D might be TRBD1 (6 bases). CDR1 SGHVS and CDR2 FNYEAQ come from the germline V gene. V was clipped by 1 base and J by 4 bases, with 9 bases between them. This CDR3 is built from 14 residues.

V usage is TRBV19 and J usage is TRBJ2-4; 9 bases line up with TRBD1. CDR1 is LNHDA and CDR2 is SQIVND in the germline V gene (reference sequence). The CDR3 loop spans 16 amino acids. With V trimmed by 2 bases and J by 6 bases, 8 bases remained unmatched. The CDR3 coding sequence is TGTGCCAGTAGTATAACATCGGGACAGGGATTAAACATTCAGTACTTC. Translated: CASSITSGQGLNIQYF.

V and J are TRBV5-1 and TRBJ1-1; 7 positions match TRBD1. The CDR3 extends over 15 amino acids. Germline V lookup: CDR1 SGHRS, CDR2 YFSETQ. V was pared by 3 bases and J by 8 bases, with 13 bases of the junction left unmatched. The CDR3 sequence is CASSSGELKQGEAFF. As DNA, the CDR3 is TGCGCCAGCAGCTCGGGCGAGCTAAAACAGGGGGAAGCTTTCTTT.

V is TRBV27 and J is TRBJ2-5; D might be TRBD1 (5 bases). Deletions cut 6 bases from V and 6 bases from J, with 8 bases between. Germline V gene lookup returns CDR1 MNHEY and CDR2 SMNVEV (reference sequence). The CDR3 sequence is 11 residues long. The CDR3 coding sequence is TGTGCCAGCAGCCAGGGAAAGACCCAGTACTTC. Its protein product is CASSQGKTQYF.

This sequence joins TRBV7-2 and TRBJ2-3; 9 bases line up with TRBD2. Germline CDR1 and CDR2: SGHTA and FQGNSA. The CDR3 extends over 16 amino acids. Germline trimming cut 5 bases from V and 3 bases from J; bases unmatched to any gene: 9. DNA for the CDR3: TGTGCCAGCAGCAAACAGGCGGGGGGGCTGACAGATACGCAGTATTTT. Its protein product is CASSKQAGGLTDTQYF.

The rearrangement links TRBV13 to TRBJ1-2; D is perhaps TRBD1 (5 bases). Trimming left V 0 bases short and J 3 bases short, with 11 bases between. This CDR3 region has 15 residues. Looked up from germline, CDR1 is PRHDT and CDR2 is FYEKMQ (reference sequence). CDR3 loop: CASSLGAPGDYGYTF. The CDR3 nucleotides are TGTGCCAGCAGCTTAGGGGCCCCGGGGGACTATGGCTACACCTTC.

This clone was counted only a few times. A junction end diverges from the germline sequence, so it may reflect a read error. The V call is TRBV9, the J call TRBJ2-2; 11 positions match TRBD2. The CDR3 is 15 amino acids. Germline V CDR1 and CDR2: SGDLS, YYNGEE. The CDR3 spells CASRVGTSGYGELFF. In DNA form, the CDR3 reads TGTGCCAGCAGAGTAGGGACTAGCGGTTACGGGGAGCTGTTTTTT. Filled out from reference TRBV9 and TRBJ2-2, the complete variable domain reads DSGVTQTPKHLITATGQRVTLRCSPRSGDLSVYWYQQSLDQGLQFLIQYYNGEERAKGNILERFSAQQFPDLHSELNLSSLELGDSALYFCASRVGTSGYGELFFGEGSRLTVL.

V gene TRBV7-9 combines with J gene TRBJ2-1, with D unresolved. Trimming shortened V by 5 bases and J by 9 bases, and 5 bases separated the two germline ends. The CDR3 loop spans 10 amino acids. CDR1 is SEHNR and CDR2 is FQNEAQ in the germline V gene (reference sequence). CDR3 sequence reads: CASSPSEQFF. The CDR3 bases are TGTGCCAGCAGCCCGTCTGAGCAGTTCTTC.

The chain combines TRBV9 with TRBJ2-7, with D possibly TRBD2 on 6 matching bases. The CDR3 covers 11 residues. Germline CDR1 and CDR2: SGDLS and YYNGEE. The V end was cut by 4 bases, the J end by 6 bases, with 8 bases between. The CDR3 spells CASSPGGEQYF. CDR3 DNA sequence: TGTGCCAGCAGCCCCGGGGGCGAGCAGTACTTC.

The chain has TRBV21-1 and TRBJ2-7; the DNA was not compared with TRBD1, the D call given in the table. TRBV21-1 is a known pseudogene. This CDR3 is built from 16 residues. CDR3 in DNA: TGTGCCAGCAGCAGGCAAGCCGGGACAGGGTACTACGAGCAGTACTTC. Protein product: CASSRQAGTGYYEQYF.

The genes are TRBV19 and TRBJ1-5, with D unclear. The germline CDR1 and CDR2 sequences are LNHDA and SQIVND (reference sequence). The length of the CDR3 is 15 residues. Trimming removed 1 base at V and 3 bases at J, with 10 bases between. The CDR3 reads CASSIVRANNQPQHF. The CDR3 bases are TGTGCCAGTAGTATAGTGAGGGCTAACAATCAGCCCCAGCATTTT.

About this clone: The junction and the germline gene differ at one end; a read error may be behind it. The chain is built from TRBV7-9 and TRBJ1-1; TRBD1 agrees at 8 bases. This CDR3 has 13 residues. The germline gives CDR1 SEHNR, CDR2 FQNEAQ (reference sequence). CDR3 bases: TGTTCCAGCAGCGAGAGACAGGGGACTGAAGCTTTCTTT. This codes for CSSSERQGTEAFF.

The chain couples TRBV10-3 to TRBJ2-3, with TRBD1 as a possible D gene (6 bases). The V end was cut by 10 bases, the J end by 2 bases, with 10 bases between. Germline V gene sequence: CDR1 ENHRY, CDR2 SYGVKD. The length of the CDR3 is 12 residues. The DNA of the CDR3 is TGTGCCACTGGACAGAACACAGATACGCAGTATTTT. It translates to CATGQNTDTQYF.

The CDR3 sequence is CASRAERGGELFF. CDR3 nucleotides: TGTGCCAGCAGGGCCGAACGAGGCGGGGAGCTGTTTTTT. This rearrangement joins TRBV7-9 to TRBJ2-2; D is undetermined. Between the trimmed V and J ends, which lost 6 bases and 7 bases, there was a span of 12 bases. CDR3 size: 13 residues. CDR1 and CDR2 from the germline V gene are SEHNR and FQNEAQ (reference sequence).

The chain links TRBV28 to TRBJ1-1; a weak D match, TRBD1 (5 bases). The CDR3 totals 11 residues. With 10 bases removed from V and 6 bases from J, the gap between germline ends came to 12 bases. CDR1 is MDHEN, CDR2 SYDVKM, per germline. The CDR3 spells CATRGNSEAFF. CDR3 sequence (DNA): TGTGCCACGCGGGGGAATTCTGAAGCTTTCTTT.

This chain links TRBV30 with TRBJ2-1; 7 nucleotides align to TRBD1. CDR1 is GTSNPN, CDR2 SVGIG, per germline (reference sequence). CDR3 length: 15 amino acids. V lost 2 bases, J lost 9 bases, and 13 bases stayed unmatched. CDR3 sequence (DNA): TGTGCCTGGAGTCAACCCGGGACAGCCACCGGTGAGCAGTTCTTC. This encodes CAWSQPGTATGEQFF.